These 17 T cell receptor beta chains came from one sample sequenced in a study of shared clonotypes between healthy human individuals. Naive CD8 cells lacked CD45RO, underwent positive selection for CCR7 and left out terminally differentiated effector memory CD45RA+ cells. Sequencing was performed with immunoSEQ multiplex PCR; in TCRdb, only in-frame clones are kept and a portion is missing. Altogether roughly 2,000,000 clones are present, around 93% being singletons, with the ten largest covering about 1.6%. Sequenced sample: naive CD8+ T cells from PBMCs. These receptors were taken from a man aged 18 to 30 in good health. Some clones in this sample may be carry-over from other donors' samples.

The chain links TRBV29-1 to TRBJ2-1, with 7 bases matching TRBD2. V lost 7 bases and J lost 5; bases outside the gene matches: 2. CDR3 length equals 11 residues. In germline, CDR1 is SQVTM, CDR2 ANQGSEA. The CDR3 region is CSGLANNEQFF. The DNA for the CDR3 is TGCAGCGGACTAGCTAACAATGAGCAGTTCTTC.

The chain uses TRBV2 and TRBJ2-5; TRBD1 matches 7 bases. The germline gives CDR1 SNHLY, CDR2 FYNNEI. The J segment lost 13 bases and the V segment lost 4 bases, leaving 3 bases of the junction unmatched. The length of the CDR3 is 10 residues. The CDR3 DNA follows: TGTGCCAGCAGTGGGGGACAGCCGTACTTC. This encodes CASSGGQPYF.

The chain employs TRBV6-6 and TRBJ2-7; 8 bases are a match to TRBD1. V was pared by 4 bases and J by 4 bases, with 9 bases of the junction left unmatched. The CDR3 has 15 residues. The germline CDR1 and CDR2 sequences are MNHNY and SVGAGI (reference sequence). The CDR3 sequence is CASSWFGQGPYEQYF. In DNA form, the CDR3 reads TGTGCCAGCAGTTGGTTCGGACAGGGACCTTACGAGCAGTACTTC.

This chain links TRBV9 with TRBJ2-1; the D gene is possibly TRBD2 (6 bases). The germline V gene has CDR1 SGDLS and CDR2 YYNGEE. The CDR3 is 16 residues long. Trimming removed 0 bases at V and 4 bases at J, with 14 bases between. The CDR3 sequence: CASSVGGKGLYNEQFF. For the CDR3, the DNA is TGTGCCAGCAGCGTAGGCGGAAAGGGACTTTACAATGAGCAGTTCTTC. Filled out from reference TRBV9 and TRBJ2-1, the complete variable domain reads DSGVTQTPKHLITATGQRVTLRCSPRSGDLSVYWYQQSLDQGLQFLIQYYNGEERAKGNILERFSAQQFPDLHSELNLSSLELGDSALYFCASSVGGKGLYNEQFFGPGTRLTVL.

The chain recombines TRBV5-1 with TRBJ2-1; a possible D gene is TRBD2 (6 bases). Germline CDR1 and CDR2: SGHRS and YFSETQ. There are 17 residues in the CDR3. The V end lost 4 bases, the J end lost 5 bases, and 22 bases lay between the germline ends. In DNA form, the CDR3 reads TGCGCCAGCAGCAGGAGGCTACCGGGACTGGCCAACAATGAGCAGTTCTTC. It yields the protein CASSRRLPGLANNEQFF.

The V gene is TRBV29-1, the J gene TRBJ1-1; D perhaps matches TRBD1 (6 bases). Per the germline V gene, CDR1 is SQVTM and CDR2 is ANQGSEA. Trimming stripped 5 bases from V and 7 bases from J, with 14 bases between. The CDR3 has 12 amino acids. CDR3 coding DNA: TGCAGCGTTCTGGGGGCGGGGAGTGAAGCTTTCTTT. It specifies CSVLGAGSEAFF.

The CDR3 coding sequence is TGTGCCAGCAGCCCAATAAGCGGGGACGAGGCCTACGAGCAGTACTTC. Its protein product is CASSPISGDEAYEQYF. The rearrangement joins TRBV7-6 to TRBJ2-7; TRBD2 aligns across 7 bases. The CDR3 runs 16 residues. CDR1 and CDR2 (germline): SGHVS, FNYEAQ. Trimming took 5 bases from V and 2 from J; bases not matched to a gene: 12.

V and J are TRBV4-1 and TRBJ2-3, with D uncertain. Germline V gives CDR1 MGHRA, CDR2 YSYEKL. The CDR3 spans 16 residues. Between the trimmed V and J ends, which lost 0 bases and 1 base, there was a span of 11 bases. The CDR3 loop is CASSQDQARGTDTQYF. The CDR3 DNA sequence: TGCGCCAGCAGCCAAGATCAGGCTAGGGGCACAGATACGCAGTATTTT.

The rearrangement links TRBV27 to TRBJ1-2; D is ambiguous. CDR1 is MNHEY and CDR2 is SMNVEV in the germline V gene (reference sequence). V was trimmed by 3 bases and J by 1 base, leaving 9 bases between them. The CDR3 sequence is 14 residues long. The CDR3 loop reads CASSLGWGNYGYTF. CDR3 nucleotides: TGTGCCAGCAGTTTGGGCTGGGGTAACTATGGCTACACCTTC.

This clone was picked up one time. Other DNA sequences from this sample encode an identical CDR3 as well. The chain combines TRBV19 with TRBJ1-1; TRBD1 agrees at 7 bases. Germline-derived CDR1 and CDR2 are LNHDA and SQIVND (reference sequence). Trimming cost V 6 bases and J 7 bases; bases outside gene matches: 2. The CDR3 runs to 11 residues. The CDR3 protein is CASSRDSEAFF. The CDR3 DNA sequence: TGTGCCAGTAGCCGGGACAGTGAAGCTTTCTTT.

The rearrangement uses TRBV6-4 and TRBJ2-7; 9 bases are shared with TRBD1. Germline V lookup: CDR1 MRHNA, CDR2 SNTAGT. The CDR3 has 16 residues. The V gene end was trimmed by 6 bases and the J gene end by 5 bases; junction bases not matched to a gene: 14. CDR3 DNA sequence: TGTGCCAGCAGGCGGGAGATAGCCGGGACAGGGAACGAGCAGTACTTC. Residues: CASRREIAGTGNEQYF.

J is TRBJ1-1 and V is TRBV28; the D is unclear. The CDR3 has 13 amino acids. CDR1 is MDHEN, CDR2 SYDVKM, per germline. The germline V and J ends were trimmed by 7 bases and 2 bases, with 11 bases remaining between them. The CDR3 DNA reads TGTGCCAGCAATTCCCCATCCAACACTGAAGCTTTCTTT. Its protein is CASNSPSNTEAFF.

This sequence joins TRBV4-3 and TRBJ2-7; 7 positions match TRBD1. J lost 8 bases, V lost 6 bases, and 16 bases had no gene match. Germline values: CDR1 LGHNA, CDR2 YSLEER. This CDR3 is 15 amino acids long. The CDR3 DNA reads as TGCGCCAGCAGTCAATCCCGGGACAGTATCATCCAGCAGTACTTC. Protein sequence: CASSQSRDSIIQQYF.

In DNA, the CDR3 is TGTGCCAGCAGCTTTTCCCAGCGGGGCACAGATACGCAGTATTTT. Translated: CASSFSQRGTDTQYF. The chain recombines TRBV11-3 with TRBJ2-3; possible D gene TRBD2, 6 bases. V lost 3 bases and J 1 base, leaving 11 bases between the germline ends. Germline CDR1 reads SGHNT; CDR2 reads YENEEA. CDR3 length equals 15 residues.

This rearrangement joins TRBV6-4 to TRBJ1-5; D gene uncertain. V lost 3 bases, J lost 2 bases, and 8 bases lay in between. Germline V CDR1 and CDR2: MRHNA, SNTAGT. The CDR3 runs 14 residues. The CDR3 coding sequence is TGTGCCAGCAGTGAATGGCCCGGCAATCAGCCCCAGCATTTT. Protein: CASSEWPGNQPQHF.

The chain has TRBV29-1 and TRBJ2-5; D might be TRBD2 (6 bases). Trimming pared 3 bases from V and 0 bases from J, leaving 8 bases between. Germline CDR1 is SQVTM and CDR2 is ANQGSEA. CDR3 length: 13 amino acids. The CDR3 nucleotides are TGCAGCGTTGAGCGGGGATACCAAGAGACCCAGTACTTC. Translated: CSVERGYQETQYF.

V and J are TRBV10-2 and TRBJ2-5; D unclear. The CDR3 has 10 residues. V was pared by 5 bases and J by 8 bases, with 6 bases between. Germline V CDR1 and CDR2: WSHSY, SAAADI. This CDR3 is CASSSGTQYF. The DNA for the CDR3 is TGCGCCAGCAGTAGTGGAACCCAGTACTTC.